Described below is a single T cell receptor (beta chain) sequence and its context. Antigen specificity is unknown. This sample was taken from a study of cytomegalovirus exposure and HLA in healthy donors. Points from the study as a whole: Rarity characterized most TCR sequences, yet some public TCRs appeared in many donors. There were 150 to 200 TCR beta chains listed as cytomegalovirus-associated.

TCRdb's copy holds only in-frame clones and misses some; the assay was immunoSEQ multiplex PCR. The sample holds roughly 260,000 clones; roughly 89% are singletons and the top ten take 0.35% to 0.45%. Sequencing used PBMCs. This clonotype was sampled from a woman under 30 in good health and CMV-seronegative.

The CDR3 here is CASCRVGGLYEQYF. Written as DNA, the CDR3 is TGTGCCAGCTGCAGGGTCGGTGGGCTCTACGAGCAGTACTTC. The gene calls are TRBV27 and TRBJ2-7, with a tentative D call TRBD1 (5 bases). The CDR3 loop spans 14 amino acids. Per the germline V gene, CDR1 is MNHEY and CDR2 is SMNVEV (reference sequence). V dropped 8 bases and J dropped 3 bases, with 17 bases sitting between them.